The entry below describes one T cell receptor beta chain. Germline V gene sequence: CDR1 SGHTA, CDR2 FQGNSA. CDR3 length equals 14 residues. With V trimmed by 3 bases and J by 4 bases, 6 bases remained unmatched. The sample comes from a study of OX40 agonist ivuxolimab in advanced cancers. Across the study: A diagnosis of hepatocellular carcinoma, melanoma, renal cell or head and neck cancer was present in dose-escalation patients.

Assay: immunoSEQ multiplex PCR; the TCRdb copy retains only in-frame clones and omits some. The sample carries 50,000 to 65,000 clones, 87% recorded once. The sequenced sample was CD4+ or CD8+ T cells sorted from blood, obtained in a trial of the OX40 agonist ivuxolimab. The gene calls are TRBV7-2 and TRBJ2-7; 7 bases line up with TRBD2. The source is an adult with an advanced solid tumor such as melanoma, head and neck, liver or kidney cancer. The DNA for the CDR3 is TGTGCCAGCAGCTTGTCGCGGGAGTCATACGAGCAGTACTTC. Translated, it gives CASSLSRESYEQYF.